The 2 T cell receptor beta chains below all came from one sample that was sequenced in a study of T cell repertoires in cytomegalovirus infection. Via MiXCR, TCRdb re-called the reads, giving one row per CDR3 protein. Among roughly 700,000 distinct CDR3 sequences listed, 30% to 40% were seen once. Their antigens remain unidentified. The sequenced sample was cultured PBMCs, obtained from culture after CMV antigen stimulation. These receptors were obtained from a human donor in good health (CMV status not recorded). Some clones in this sample may be carry-over from other donors' samples.

The gene calls are TRBV4-2 and TRBJ2-2; D might be TRBD2 (7 bases). The ends were cut back, 3 bases at V and 0 bases at J, with 11 bases in the middle. CDR1 is LGHNA and CDR2 is YNFKEQ in the germline V gene. The CDR3 runs 16 residues. Here the CDR3 DNA reads TGTGCCAGCAGCCACGGCGGGGGCCCGAACACCGGGGAGCTGTTTTTT. Amino acid sequence: CASSHGGGPNTGELFF.

This clonotype has just a few counts. The rearrangement links TRBV6-2 or TRBV6-3 to TRBJ2-7; a possible D gene is TRBD2 (5 bases). CDR1 and CDR2 from the germline V gene are MNHEY and SVGEGT. The germline V and J ends were trimmed by 3 bases and 4 bases, with 10 bases remaining between them. The CDR3 contains 13 residues. The DNA for the CDR3 is TGTGCCAGCAGTTATGAGCGGAGATACGAGCAGTACTTC. Its translation is CASSYERRYEQYF.